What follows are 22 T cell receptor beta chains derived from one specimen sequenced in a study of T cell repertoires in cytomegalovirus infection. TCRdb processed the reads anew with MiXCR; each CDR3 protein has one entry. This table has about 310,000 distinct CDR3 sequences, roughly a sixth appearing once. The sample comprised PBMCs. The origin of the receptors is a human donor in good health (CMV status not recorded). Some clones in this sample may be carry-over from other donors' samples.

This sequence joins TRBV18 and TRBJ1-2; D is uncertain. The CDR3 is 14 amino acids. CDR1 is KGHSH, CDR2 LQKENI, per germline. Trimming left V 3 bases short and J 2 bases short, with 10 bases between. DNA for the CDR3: TGTGCCAGCTCACCTCAGGACCCGAACTATGGCTACACCTTC. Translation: CASSPQDPNYGYTF.

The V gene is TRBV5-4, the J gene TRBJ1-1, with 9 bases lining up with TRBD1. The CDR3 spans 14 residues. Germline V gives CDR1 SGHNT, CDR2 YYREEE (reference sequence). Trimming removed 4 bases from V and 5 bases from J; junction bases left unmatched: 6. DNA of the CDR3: TGTGCCAGCAGCCTAGGGACAGGGCGGACTGAAGCTTTCTTT. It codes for CASSLGTGRTEAFF.

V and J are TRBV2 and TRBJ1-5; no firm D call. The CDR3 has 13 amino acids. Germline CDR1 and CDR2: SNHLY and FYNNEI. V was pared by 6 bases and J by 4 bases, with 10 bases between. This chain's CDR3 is CASRARQNQPQHF. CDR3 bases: TGTGCCAGCAGAGCCCGGCAGAATCAGCCCCAGCATTTT. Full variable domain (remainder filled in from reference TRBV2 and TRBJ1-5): EPEVTQTPSHQVTQMGQEVILRCVPISNHLYFYWYRQILGQKVEFLVSFYNNEISEKSEIFDDQFSVERPDGSNFTLKIRSTKLEDSAMYFCASRARQNQPQHFGDGTRLSIL.

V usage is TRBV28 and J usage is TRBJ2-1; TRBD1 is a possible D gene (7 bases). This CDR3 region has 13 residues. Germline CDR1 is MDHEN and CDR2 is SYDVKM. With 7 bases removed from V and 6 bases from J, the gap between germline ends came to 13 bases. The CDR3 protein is CASTAGGPNEQFF. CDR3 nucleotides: TGTGCCAGCACGGCAGGGGGGCCCAATGAGCAGTTCTTC. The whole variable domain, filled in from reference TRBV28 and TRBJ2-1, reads DVKVTQSSRYLVKRTGEKVFLECVQDMDHENMFWYRQDPGLGLRLIYFSYDVKMKEKGDIPEGYSVSREKKERFSLILESASTNQTSMYLCASTAGGPNEQFFGPGTRLTVL.

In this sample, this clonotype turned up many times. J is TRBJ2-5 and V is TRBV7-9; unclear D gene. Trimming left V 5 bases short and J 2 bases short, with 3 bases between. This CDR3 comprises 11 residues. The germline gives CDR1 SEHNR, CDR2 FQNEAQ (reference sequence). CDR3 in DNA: TGTGCCAGCAGCGGTCAAGAGACCCAGTACTTC. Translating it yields CASSGQETQYF.

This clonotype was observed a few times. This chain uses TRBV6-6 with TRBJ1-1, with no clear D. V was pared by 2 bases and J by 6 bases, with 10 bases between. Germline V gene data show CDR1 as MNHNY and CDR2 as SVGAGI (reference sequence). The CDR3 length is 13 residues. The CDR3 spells CASSYGLAAEAFF. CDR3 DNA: TGTGCCAGCAGTTACGGGCTAGCGGCTGAAGCTTTCTTT.

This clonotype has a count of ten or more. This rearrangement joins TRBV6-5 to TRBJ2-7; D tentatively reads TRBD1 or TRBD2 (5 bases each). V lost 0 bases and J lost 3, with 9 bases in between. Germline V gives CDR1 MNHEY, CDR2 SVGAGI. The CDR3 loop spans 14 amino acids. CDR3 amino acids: CASSYSGGIYEQYF. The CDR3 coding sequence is TGTGCCAGCAGTTACTCTGGGGGAATCTACGAGCAGTACTTC.

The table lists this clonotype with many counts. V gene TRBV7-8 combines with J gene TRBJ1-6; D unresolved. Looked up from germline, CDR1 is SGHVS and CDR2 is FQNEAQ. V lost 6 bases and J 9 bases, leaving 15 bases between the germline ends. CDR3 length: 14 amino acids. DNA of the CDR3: TGTGCCAGCAGTTCGACGGGGAGTGGTTCACCCCTCCACTTT. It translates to CASSSTGSGSPLHF.

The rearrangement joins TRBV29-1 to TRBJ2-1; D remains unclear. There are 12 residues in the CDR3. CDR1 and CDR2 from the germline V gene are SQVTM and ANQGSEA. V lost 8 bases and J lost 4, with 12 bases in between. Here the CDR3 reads CSSGNGYNEQFF. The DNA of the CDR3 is TGCAGCTCTGGGAACGGATACAATGAGCAGTTCTTC.

The CDR3 coding sequence is TGTGCCAGTAGTACGTTCCTAGCGGGAAAAGAGACCCAGTACTTC. Translation gives CASSTFLAGKETQYF. The chain uses TRBV19 and TRBJ2-5, with 9 bases aligning to TRBD2. The CDR3 runs 15 residues. V dropped 4 bases and J dropped 3; count of bases not matched to a gene: 6. Germline CDR1 LNHDA, CDR2 SQIVND (reference sequence).

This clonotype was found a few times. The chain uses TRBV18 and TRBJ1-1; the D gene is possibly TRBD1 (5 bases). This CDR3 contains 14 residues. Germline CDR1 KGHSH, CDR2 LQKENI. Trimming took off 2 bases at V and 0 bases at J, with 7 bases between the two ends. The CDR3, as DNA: TGTGCCAGCTCACCAATAGGGGTGAACACTGAAGCTTTCTTT. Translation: CASSPIGVNTEAFF.

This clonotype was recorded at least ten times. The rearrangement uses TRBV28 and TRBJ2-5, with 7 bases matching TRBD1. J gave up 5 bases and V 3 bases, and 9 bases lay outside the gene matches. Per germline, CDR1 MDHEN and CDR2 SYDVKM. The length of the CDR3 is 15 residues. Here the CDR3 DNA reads TGTGCCAGCAGTTTGGGACAGTCTAAGGTGGAGACCCAGTACTTC. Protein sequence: CASSLGQSKVETQYF.

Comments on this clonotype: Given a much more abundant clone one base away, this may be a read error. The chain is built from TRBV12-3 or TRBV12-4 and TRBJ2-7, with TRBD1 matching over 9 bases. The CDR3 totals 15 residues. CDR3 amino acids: CTSSLPPGTGYEQYF. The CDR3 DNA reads TGTACCAGCAGCCTTCCACCCGGGACAGGGTACGAGCAGTACTTC.

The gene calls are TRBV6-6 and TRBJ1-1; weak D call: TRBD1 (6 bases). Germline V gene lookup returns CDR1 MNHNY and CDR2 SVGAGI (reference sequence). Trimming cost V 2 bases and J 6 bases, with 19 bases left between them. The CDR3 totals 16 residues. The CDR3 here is CASSYPISDSLPEAFF. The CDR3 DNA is TGTGCCAGCAGTTACCCCATTTCGGACAGTTTACCTGAAGCTTTCTTT.

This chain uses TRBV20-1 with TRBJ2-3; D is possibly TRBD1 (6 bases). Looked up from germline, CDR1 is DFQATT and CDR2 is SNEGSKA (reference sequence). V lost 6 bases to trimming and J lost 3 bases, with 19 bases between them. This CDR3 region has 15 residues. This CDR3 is CSAFPIGGETDTQYF. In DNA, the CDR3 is TGCAGTGCCTTCCCGATTGGGGGCGAGACAGATACGCAGTATTTT.

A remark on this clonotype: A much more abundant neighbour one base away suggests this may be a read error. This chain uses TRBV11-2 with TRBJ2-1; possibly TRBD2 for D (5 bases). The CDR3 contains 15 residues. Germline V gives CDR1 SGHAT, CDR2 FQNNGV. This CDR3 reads CASSSLRGSDNEQCF. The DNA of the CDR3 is TGTGCCAGCAGCTCCCTACGGGGTAGCGACAATGAGCAGTGCTTC.

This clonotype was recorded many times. This CDR3 is CASVQGTFRTGELFF. The DNA for the CDR3 is TGTGCCAGCGTACAGGGGACCTTCAGGACCGGGGAGCTGTTTTTT. V is TRBV7-9 and J is TRBJ2-2, with 7 bases fitting TRBD1. CDR1 and CDR2 from the germline V gene are SEHNR and FQNEAQ (reference sequence). The V and J ends lost 8 bases and 5 bases, in that order; junction bases with no gene match: 11. This CDR3 is 15 amino acids long.

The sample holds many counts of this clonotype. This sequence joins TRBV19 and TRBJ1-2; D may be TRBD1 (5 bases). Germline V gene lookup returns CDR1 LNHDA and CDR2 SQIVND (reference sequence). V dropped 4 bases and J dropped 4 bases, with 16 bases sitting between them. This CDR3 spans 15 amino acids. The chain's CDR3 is CASSTTPGSAYGYTF. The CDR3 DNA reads TGTGCCAGTAGTACAACCCCAGGGAGTGCCTATGGCTACACCTTC.

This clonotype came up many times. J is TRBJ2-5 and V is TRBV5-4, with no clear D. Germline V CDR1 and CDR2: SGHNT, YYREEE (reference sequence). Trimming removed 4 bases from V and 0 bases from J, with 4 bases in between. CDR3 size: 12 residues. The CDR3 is CASSRDQETQYF. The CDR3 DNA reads TGTGCCAGCAGCAGAGACCAAGAGACCCAGTACTTC.

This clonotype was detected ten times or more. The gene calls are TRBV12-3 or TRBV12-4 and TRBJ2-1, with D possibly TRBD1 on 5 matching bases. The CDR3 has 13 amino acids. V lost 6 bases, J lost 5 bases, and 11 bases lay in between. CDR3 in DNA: TGTGCCAGCAGATTCGACAGTCACAATGAGCAGTTCTTC. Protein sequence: CASRFDSHNEQFF.

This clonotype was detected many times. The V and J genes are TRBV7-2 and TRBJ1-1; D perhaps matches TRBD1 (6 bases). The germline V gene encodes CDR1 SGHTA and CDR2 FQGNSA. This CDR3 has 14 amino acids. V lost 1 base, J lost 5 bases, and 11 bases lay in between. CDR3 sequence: CASSLVGGQTEAFF. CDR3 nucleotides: TGTGCCAGCAGCTTAGTTGGGGGGCAGACTGAAGCTTTCTTT.

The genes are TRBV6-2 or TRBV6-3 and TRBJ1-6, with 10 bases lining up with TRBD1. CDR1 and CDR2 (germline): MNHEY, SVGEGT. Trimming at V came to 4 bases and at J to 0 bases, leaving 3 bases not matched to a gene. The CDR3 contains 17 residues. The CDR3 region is CASSFRDRGSYNSPLHF. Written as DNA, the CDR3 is TGTGCCAGCAGTTTCCGGGACAGGGGCTCCTATAATTCACCCCTCCACTTT.